A selection of T cell receptor beta chains follows, all from one sample in a study of breast tumors, draining lymph nodes, adjacent tissues. TCRdb re-analysed the multiplex PCR reads in MiXCR, keeping a single row per CDR3 protein. The table shows over 10,000 distinct CDR3 sequences, with roughly 60% occurring only once. Sequences were obtained from tumor-adjacent breast tissue. The receptor source for this set is a female donor with breast cancer. Some clones in this sample may be carry-over from other donors' samples. Each CDR3 is given with its conserved first and last residue. A D gene is named only where the DNA matches it firmly. Some rows mark clone size as missing; the rest say once, few, many or name a class of expanded clone.

clone_size	v_call	d_call	j_call	cdr3_aa	cdr3_nt
.	TRBV20-1	.	TRBJ2-3	CSAGLEIGRRDTQYF	TGCAGTGCTGGACTGGAGATAGGTAGGAGAGATACGCAGTATTTT
medium-sized	TRBV6-2/TRBV6-3	.	TRBJ2-7	CASSDTPPPRGYEQYF	TGTGCCAGCAGTGACACCCCGCCCCCCAGGGGCTACGAGCAGTACTTC
medium-sized	TRBV2	.	TRBJ1-6	CASSEARSNNSPLHF	TGTGCCAGCAGTGAAGCGCGCAGTAATAATTCACCCCTCCACTTT
.	TRBV9	.	TRBJ2-1	CASSVGQYNEQFF	TGTGCCAGCAGCGTTGGACAGTACAATGAGCAGTTCTTC
.	TRBV24-1	TRBD1	TRBJ2-1	CATSQPGQGKDEQFF	TGTGCCACCAGCCAACCGGGACAGGGGAAAGATGAGCAGTTCTTC
.	TRBV4-3	.	TRBJ1-4	CASSQVRGALFF	TGCGCCAGCAGCCAAGTGAGGGGGGCACTGTTTTTT
.	TRBV28	.	TRBJ1-6	CASTAVGNYSSPLHF	TGTGCCAGCACCGCAGTGGGAAACTATAGTTCACCCCTCCACTTT
.	TRBV20-1	.	TRBJ1-2	CSASRRNYGYTF	TGCAGTGCTAGTCGCCGGAACTATGGCTACACCTTC
once	TRBV5-1	.	TRBJ2-6	CASSLDRSGANVLTF	TGCGCCAGCAGCCTTGACAGATCTGGGGCCAACGTCCTGACTTTC
many	TRBV20-1	TRBD2	TRBJ2-1	CSARPLAGAGRDEQFF	TGCAGTGCTAGACCACTAGCGGGAGCCGGGCGCGATGAGCAGTTCTTC